These 13 T cell receptor beta chains originate from one sample sequenced in a study of early T cells in non-severe SARS-CoV-2 infection. One entry per CDR3 protein results from TCRdb running MiXCR on the 5' RACE reads. Of over 85,000 distinct CDR3 sequences in the sample, about 12% are singletons; the top ten hold 3.8%. The sample here was whole blood, taken at baseline. These TCRs come from an adult who was a healthcare worker with PCR-confirmed SARS-CoV-2 infection or an uninfected control (not recorded which).

This clonotype has a count of ten or more. A read error may produce the germline difference seen at one junction end. The V and J genes are TRBV4-1 and TRBJ2-1; possible D gene TRBD1, 5 bases. The CDR3 extends over 13 amino acids. The germline gives CDR1 MGHRA, CDR2 YSYEKL. CDR3 sequence: CASSRTSYNEQFF. In DNA form, the CDR3 reads TGTGCCAGCAGCCGGACATCCTACAATGAGCAGTTCTTC.

The chain combines TRBV15 with TRBJ2-1, with 10 bases matching TRBD2. The CDR3 has 15 residues. Trimming removed 3 bases from V and 9 bases from J; junction bases left unmatched: 8. In germline, CDR1 is LNHNV, CDR2 YYDKDF (reference sequence). CDR3 region: CATSRSGRAWGEQFF. In DNA form, the CDR3 reads TGTGCCACCAGCAGGAGCGGGAGGGCCTGGGGTGAGCAGTTCTTC.

The chain employs TRBV7-3 and TRBJ1-6; no firm D call. The CDR3 is 15 amino acids. V gave up 5 bases and J gave up 7 bases, with 15 bases separating them. Germline assignment: CDR1 SGHTA and CDR2 FQGTGA. CDR3 protein: CASSPSPGLNSPLHF. The CDR3 nucleotides are TGTGCCAGCAGCCCATCTCCGGGATTGAATTCACCCCTCCACTTT.

In its sample, this clonotype was seen a few times. The chain has TRBV7-9 and TRBJ2-1; either TRBD1 or TRBD2 may fit D (7 bases each). Looked up from germline, CDR1 is SEHNR and CDR2 is FQNEAQ (reference sequence). CDR3 length equals 18 residues. V lost 3 bases and J lost 4, with 22 bases in between. Here the CDR3 DNA reads TGTGCCAGCAGCTTCCCTAAGGGGGCGGGAGTTGGGTACAATGAGCAGTTCTTC. This gives the protein CASSFPKGAGVGYNEQFF.

This clonotype was observed at least ten times. This sequence joins TRBV10-3 and TRBJ1-1, with TRBD1 as a possible D gene (5 bases). The CDR3 is 13 amino acids. Trimming shortened V by 2 bases and J by 7 bases, and 11 bases separated the two germline ends. The germline V gene has CDR1 ENHRY and CDR2 SYGVKD. The CDR3 nucleotides read TGTGCCATCAGTGAGAAAGGGGCGGATGAAGCTTTCTTT. It specifies CAISEKGADEAFF.

The table lists this clonotype with many counts. V is TRBV9 and J is TRBJ2-5, with 13 bases lining up with TRBD2. After removal of 3 bases from V and 2 bases from J, the junction contained 4 bases not matched to a gene. Germline values: CDR1 SGDLS, CDR2 YYNGEE. This CDR3 has 16 amino acids. Written as DNA, the CDR3 is TGTGCCAGCAGCGGGACTAGCGGGGGACTACAAGAGACCCAGTACTTC. Translated: CASSGTSGGLQETQYF.

This chain links TRBV5-6 with TRBJ2-5; 12 nucleotides match TRBD2. Germline V gene data show CDR1 as SGHDT and CDR2 as YYEEEE. The CDR3 extends over 14 amino acids. V shed 7 bases, J shed 5 bases, and the junction held 6 bases outside the gene matches. CDR3 nucleotides: TGTGCCAGCTCGACTAGCGGGGGCTGGGAGACCCAGTACTTC. It codes for CASSTSGGWETQYF.

The chain employs TRBV7-9 and TRBJ2-1; D gene unclear. Germline loops: CDR1 SEHNR, CDR2 FQNEAQ (reference sequence). The V end lost 5 bases, the J end lost 8 bases, and 10 bases lay between the germline ends. The CDR3 length is 12 residues. CDR3 nucleotide sequence: TGTGCCAGCAGCCAATATGTAGATGAGCAGTTCTTC. This translates into CASSQYVDEQFF.

V and J are TRBV6-1 and TRBJ1-5; 8 positions match TRBD1. The CDR3 has 15 residues. Germline loops: CDR1 MNHNS, CDR2 SASEGT. J lost 2 bases, V lost 2 bases, and 2 bases had no gene match. The CDR3 DNA reads TGTGCCAGCAGTGAACGGGGACAGGGCAATCAGCCCCAGCATTTT. Protein: CASSERGQGNQPQHF.

V is TRBV15 and J is TRBJ2-1; possibly TRBD2 for D (5 bases). Germline V gene lookup returns CDR1 LNHNV and CDR2 YYDKDF (reference sequence). The CDR3 sequence is 16 residues long. Deletions cut 3 bases from V and 2 bases from J, with 14 bases between. The CDR3 here is CATSRTQRTPYNEQFF. The DNA for the CDR3 is TGTGCCACCAGCAGGACTCAGCGGACCCCCTACAATGAGCAGTTCTTC.

This clonotype was seen ten or more times. In DNA, the CDR3 is TGTGCCAGCTACCCCAGCGGCGCCACAGATACGCAGTATTTT. Translated, it gives CASYPSGATDTQYF. The rearrangement joins TRBV7-9 to TRBJ2-3, with D possibly being TRBD2 (5 bases). Germline V CDR1 and CDR2: SEHNR, FQNEAQ (reference sequence). V shed 8 bases and J shed 2 bases, with 14 bases lying between them. The CDR3 extends over 14 amino acids.

This clonotype was recorded a few times. The chain employs TRBV12-3 or TRBV12-4 and TRBJ2-1, with 9 bases that match TRBD2. Trimming removed 4 bases from V and 7 bases from J; junction bases left unmatched: 14. This CDR3 is built from 17 residues. DNA for the CDR3: TGTGCCAGCAGTTCACACCTCGCGGGGGGGCCTAGAAATGAGCAGTTCTTC. The encoded protein is CASSSHLAGGPRNEQFF.

The gene calls are TRBV4-1 and TRBJ1-1; maybe TRBD1 (6 bases). Germline V gene data show CDR1 as MGHRA and CDR2 as YSYEKL. This CDR3 has 16 amino acids. The V end lost 6 bases, the J end lost 1 base, and 18 bases lay between the germline ends. The CDR3 region is CASRQAALQGNTEAFF. In DNA form, the CDR3 reads TGCGCCAGCAGACAGGCGGCCTTACAGGGGAACACTGAAGCTTTCTTT.